This entry lists 15 T cell receptor beta chains sequenced from one sample in a study of T-cell reconstitution after alpha-beta-depleted transplantation in children. A TCRbeta library incorporating unique molecular identifiers was prepared. One entry per CDR3 protein results from TCRdb running MiXCR on the PCR reads. The sample records under 850,000 distinct CDR3 sequences, 13% being singletons. Sequenced material: PBMCs, taken before TCRalphabeta/CD19-depleted stem cell transplant. The origin of the receptors is a girl aged 2 to 10 with congenital amegakaryocytic thrombocytopenia, due to receive a stem cell transplant.

The rearrangement joins TRBV18 to TRBJ2-5; 8 bases align to TRBD1. With 7 bases clipped from V and 3 bases from J, the junction kept 7 bases outside the gene matches. CDR3 length equals 14 residues. Germline values: CDR1 KGHSH, CDR2 LQKENI. CDR3 nucleotide sequence: TGTGCCAGCTGCGGTTTACAGGGGGAAGAGACCCAGTACTTC. Amino acids: CASCGLQGEETQYF. The whole variable domain, filled in from reference TRBV18 and TRBJ2-5, reads NAGVMQNPRHLVRRRGQEARLRCSPMKGHSHVYWYRQLPEEGLKFMVYLQKENIIDESGMPKERFSAEFPKEGPSILRIQQVVRGDSAAYFCASCGLQGEETQYFGPGTRLLVL.

In this sample, this clonotype turned up a few times. The J gene is TRBJ2-1, the V gene TRBV4-2, with TRBD2 identical over 10 bases. This CDR3 has 15 residues. The V gene end was trimmed by 0 bases and the J gene end by 6 bases; junction bases not matched to a gene: 2. Germline CDR1 LGHNA, CDR2 YNFKEQ. In DNA form, the CDR3 reads TGTGCCAGCAGCCAAGAGGGACTAGCGACCAATGAGCAGTTCTTC. Protein sequence: CASSQEGLATNEQFF.

This clonotype was seen a handful of times. The V gene is TRBV7-6, the J gene TRBJ2-7; possible D gene TRBD1, 6 bases. There are 14 residues in the CDR3. V was cut by 0 bases and J by 3 bases, with 9 bases left in between. Germline CDR1 and CDR2: SGHVS and FNYEAQ. CDR3 loop: CASSLASRGYEQYF. As DNA, the CDR3 is TGTGCCAGCAGCTTAGCGAGCAGGGGCTACGAGCAGTACTTC.

This chain uses TRBV20-1 with TRBJ2-1, with a tentative D call TRBD2 (5 bases). Trimming took off 5 bases at V and 10 bases at J, with 15 bases between the two ends. CDR1 and CDR2 from the germline V gene are DFQATT and SNEGSKA (reference sequence). CDR3 size: 12 residues. CDR3 DNA: TGCAGTGCTCTGACCCTAGGACTCGAGCAGTTCTTC. Its translation is CSALTLGLEQFF.

This clonotype showed up many times. The chain employs TRBV4-1 and TRBJ2-7, with D possibly matching TRBD2 (5 bases). The CDR3 contains 15 residues. Trimming took 4 bases from V and 1 from J, leaving 14 bases between them. Germline CDR1 is MGHRA and CDR2 is YSYEKL. The CDR3 loop is CASSPDFAGSYEQYF. The CDR3 nucleotides read TGCGCCAGCAGCCCGGACTTTGCTGGGTCCTACGAGCAGTACTTC.

J is TRBJ2-1 and V is TRBV5-1, with TRBD2 identical over 11 bases. The CDR3 contains 15 residues. Germline V gene data show CDR1 as SGHRS and CDR2 as YFSETQ. V lost 3 bases and J lost 6; bases outside the gene matches: 5. The CDR3 DNA is TGCGCCAGCAGCTGGGAGGGACTAGCGGTCAATGAGCAGTTCTTC. Its protein product is CASSWEGLAVNEQFF.

This clonotype was counted between two and nine times. V and J are TRBV12-5 and TRBJ2-6; D may be TRBD1 (6 bases). CDR3 size: 14 residues. The germline gives CDR1 LGHNT, CDR2 FRNRAP. V was shortened by 6 bases and J by 6 bases, with 12 bases between the two germline ends. CDR3 nucleotides: TGTGCTAGTGGCCAGGGGTGGGAGGCCAACGTCCTGACTTTC. Translation: CASGQGWEANVLTF.

The chain links TRBV5-1 to TRBJ1-3; D not resolved. Germline CDR1 reads SGHRS; CDR2 reads YFSETQ. The CDR3 runs to 15 residues. Between the trimmed V and J ends, which lost 0 bases and 0 bases, there was a span of 7 bases. CDR3 in DNA: TGCGCCAGCAGCTTGGAACCCGTCTCTGGAAACACCATATATTTT. Residues: CASSLEPVSGNTIYF.

This clonotype occurred many times. The gene calls are TRBV28 and TRBJ1-3, with D possibly being TRBD1 (6 bases). The CDR3 loop spans 16 amino acids. Trimming stripped 5 bases from V and 0 bases from J, with 14 bases between. Germline loops: CDR1 MDHEN, CDR2 SYDVKM. The CDR3 here is CASSVNRAFSGNTIYF. In nucleotides, the CDR3 is TGTGCCAGCAGTGTCAACAGGGCCTTCTCTGGAAACACCATATATTTT.

This clonotype was seen at least ten times. The chain is built from TRBV12-3 or TRBV12-4 and TRBJ2-1; D remains ambiguous. The V and J ends lost 5 bases and 0 bases respectively, with 14 bases between them. The CDR3 loop spans 16 amino acids. In DNA form, the CDR3 reads TGTGCCAGCAGTAACGCCTGGGTGAACTCCTACAATGAGCAGTTCTTC. It encodes CASSNAWVNSYNEQFF.

This clonotype was seen many times. The J gene is TRBJ1-2, the V gene TRBV20-1, with D tentatively TRBD1 (5 bases). The V end lost 5 bases, the J end lost 4 bases, and 17 bases lay between the germline ends. Germline CDR1 and CDR2: DFQATT and SNEGSKA (reference sequence). The CDR3 has 14 amino acids. CDR3 loop: CSAPGASEIYGYTF. The CDR3 DNA is TGCAGTGCTCCCGGGGCTTCGGAAATCTATGGCTACACCTTC.

This clonotype occurred a few times. V gene TRBV29-1 combines with J gene TRBJ1-1, with D unresolved. This CDR3 comprises 11 residues. CDR1 and CDR2 from the germline V gene are SQVTM and ANQGSEA. V dropped 5 bases and J dropped 6 bases, with 10 bases sitting between them. CDR3 coding DNA: TGCAGCGTTTATACAAGGGCTGAAGCTTTCTTT. It yields the protein CSVYTRAEAFF.

This clonotype has ten or more counts. The CDR3: CASSFGGQALYTGELFF. For the CDR3, the DNA is TGTGCCAGCAGTTTCGGTGGACAGGCACTTTACACCGGGGAGCTGTTTTTT. The chain uses TRBV12-3 or TRBV12-4 and TRBJ2-2; 7 bases are a match to TRBD1. The CDR3 is 17 residues long. V lost 3 bases to trimming and J lost 3 bases; unmatched junction nucleotides: 10.

The chain uses TRBV18 and TRBJ1-1; D uncertain. The CDR3 is 13 residues long. Trimming took 5 bases from V and 3 from J, leaving 10 bases between them. CDR1 is KGHSH and CDR2 is LQKENI in the germline V gene. The CDR3: CASSYRGDTEAFF. CDR3 bases: TGTGCCAGCTCATATCGGGGTGACACTGAAGCTTTCTTT.

Ten or more counts support this clonotype. This chain joins TRBV4-1 and TRBJ2-2; D call uncertain. Germline CDR1 MGHRA, CDR2 YSYEKL. The CDR3 contains 17 residues. V lost 1 base to trimming and J lost 3 bases, with 15 bases between them. In DNA form, the CDR3 reads TGCGCCAGCAGCCAAGTGAACCTAGGGATTGACACCGGGGAGCTGTTTTTT. Translation: CASSQVNLGIDTGELFF.